The 27 T cell receptor beta chains in this list originate from one sample, sequenced in a study of CD8 T cells in ankylosing spondylitis. For these TCRs, the target antigens are not known. A single record per CDR3 protein comes from TCRdb applying MiXCR to the 5' RACE reads. Among 500,000 or so distinct CDR3 sequences listed, approximately 5% were seen once. Points from the study as a whole: It appeared that ankylosing spondylitis blood was characterized by a TCR beta motif of several highly homologous variants.

Sample: blood, either unsorted or a sorted T cell fraction (not recorded which). These receptors were obtained from a male donor with ankylosing spondylitis.

This clonotype was detected many times. The chain couples TRBV5-1 to TRBJ2-1; D gene unclear. The germline V gene encodes CDR1 SGHRS and CDR2 YFSETQ. This CDR3 spans 15 amino acids. Trimming removed 4 bases from V and 1 base from J, with 12 bases in between. The CDR3 reads CASSPKRRSYNEQFF. DNA for the CDR3: TGCGCCAGCAGCCCCAAAAGGCGGTCCTACAATGAGCAGTTCTTC.

This clonotype was recorded many times. The gene calls are TRBV7-2 and TRBJ2-3; D ambiguous. Deletions cut 4 bases from V and 6 bases from J, with 11 bases between. Per germline, CDR1 SGHTA and CDR2 FQGNSA. This CDR3 has 13 amino acids. CDR3 sequence reads: CASSSGPEDTQYF. The CDR3 nucleotides are TGTGCCAGCAGCTCGGGCCCCGAGGATACGCAGTATTTT.

This clonotype was seen at least ten times. The V and J genes are TRBV6-5 and TRBJ2-5; possibly TRBD1 for D (5 bases). The CDR3 extends over 14 amino acids. The V and J ends lost 2 bases and 5 bases respectively, with 12 bases between them. Germline CDR1 and CDR2: MNHEY and SVGAGI. The CDR3 bases are TGTGCCAGCAGTTACCCCGGTGGGGCGGAGACCCAGTACTTC. It specifies CASSYPGGAETQYF.

This clonotype was picked up many times. This sequence joins TRBV20-1 and TRBJ2-1; TRBD2 agrees at 9 bases. The CDR3 runs 16 residues. In germline, CDR1 is DFQATT, CDR2 SNEGSKA (reference sequence). After removal of 0 bases from V and 3 bases from J, the junction contained 6 bases not matched to a gene. This chain's CDR3 is CSARDPLAGLYNEQFF. CDR3 nucleotide sequence: TGCAGTGCTAGAGATCCCCTAGCGGGGCTCTACAATGAGCAGTTCTTC.

This clonotype was observed at least ten times. This chain links TRBV27 with TRBJ2-4, with D tentatively TRBD1 (6 bases). The V gene lost 4 bases and the J gene lost 4 bases, with 11 bases spanning the gap. The CDR3 length is 14 residues. The V gene's germline CDR1 is MNHEY and CDR2 SMNVEV (reference sequence). The CDR3 DNA reads as TGTGCCAGCAGTTCGACTGACAGGAAAAACATTCAGTACTTC. It codes for CASSSTDRKNIQYF.

There are many counts of this clonotype. The chain uses TRBV28 and TRBJ2-3; 7 bases are shared with TRBD2. The V gene end was trimmed by 6 bases and the J gene end by 2 bases; junction bases not matched to a gene: 5. Germline lookup yields CDR1 MDHEN and CDR2 SYDVKM. The CDR3 totals 14 residues. DNA for the CDR3: TGTGCCAGCAGCCTCCGGGACTACACAGATACGCAGTATTTT. This sequence encodes CASSLRDYTDTQYF.

The V call is TRBV18, the J call TRBJ2-7, with TRBD2 matching over 7 bases. V lost 0 bases to trimming and J lost 7 bases; unmatched junction nucleotides: 9. The germline CDR1 and CDR2 sequences are KGHSH and LQKENI. CDR3 length equals 15 residues. The DNA of the CDR3 is TGTGCCAGCTCACCACCGTCTAGCGGCGGACGAGAGCAGTACTTC. It codes for CASSPPSSGGREQYF. Full variable domain (missing parts from reference TRBV18 and TRBJ2-7): NAGVMQNPRHLVRRRGQEARLRCSPMKGHSHVYWYRQLPEEGLKFMVYLQKENIIDESGMPKERFSAEFPKEGPSILRIQQVVRGDSAAYFCASSPPSSGGREQYFGPGTRLTVT.

The chain is built from TRBV7-2 and TRBJ2-1; D may be TRBD1 (5 bases). CDR3 length: 14 amino acids. Germline CDR1 is SGHTA and CDR2 is FQGNSA. Trimming stripped 3 bases from V and 6 bases from J, with 12 bases between. The CDR3 loop reads CASSLTYRSNEQFF. The CDR3 nucleotides read TGTGCCAGCAGCTTGACTTACAGGTCCAATGAGCAGTTCTTC.

The sample holds many counts of this clonotype. The CDR3: CASALAGEQYF. In DNA form, the CDR3 reads TGTGCCAGCGCGTTAGCGGGGGAGCAGTACTTC. This chain links TRBV6-2 or TRBV6-3 with TRBJ2-7; TRBD2 matches 8 bases. From germline, CDR1 is MNHEY and CDR2 SVGEGT. Losses at the gene ends were 8 bases for V and 7 bases for J; bases not matched to a gene: 4. CDR3 length equals 11 residues.

This clonotype showed up many times. The chain carries TRBV6-1 and TRBJ1-2, with D perhaps TRBD1 (5 bases). In germline, CDR1 is MNHNS, CDR2 SASEGT. The CDR3 runs 15 residues. The V gene lost 5 bases and the J gene lost 8 bases, with 21 bases spanning the gap. The CDR3 DNA follows: TGTGCCAGCAGTCCTATAGAGCGCCACCGGGGCGGCTACACCTTC. Translated: CASSPIERHRGGYTF.

This clonotype was picked up many times. The chain couples TRBV20-1 to TRBJ2-1; 9 nucleotides line up with TRBD1. CDR1 is DFQATT and CDR2 is SNEGSKA in the germline V gene (reference sequence). The CDR3 loop spans 16 amino acids. V was pared by 4 bases and J by 5 bases, with 12 bases of the junction left unmatched. The CDR3, as DNA: TGCAGTGCTACAGGAACCGGGACAGGGTGGAACAATGAGCAGTTCTTC. Amino acid sequence: CSATGTGTGWNNEQFF.

This clonotype was detected ten times or more. V is TRBV15 and J is TRBJ2-5; 8 bases match TRBD2. This CDR3 spans 15 amino acids. Germline values: CDR1 LNHNV, CDR2 YYDKDF (reference sequence). V was clipped by 0 bases and J by 5 bases; unmatched bases: 5. CDR3 bases: TGTGCCACCAGCAGAGATCCAGGCGGGGGGGAGACCCAGTACTTC. It encodes CATSRDPGGGETQYF.

This clonotype came up many times. This chain connects TRBV2 to TRBJ1-4; no reliable D call. Germline CDR1 and CDR2: SNHLY and FYNNEI. V was pared by 1 base and J by 11 bases, with 11 bases between. The CDR3 spans 13 residues. In DNA form, the CDR3 reads TGTGCCAGCAGTGAAGGTGAAACGGGGAAACTGTTTTTT. Protein: CASSEGETGKLFF.

This clonotype was seen a few times. One end of the junction is discordant with germline, which a read error may explain. V and J are TRBV12-3 or TRBV12-4 and TRBJ2-7, with D possibly matching TRBD2 (8 bases). The CDR3 covers 19 residues. CDR3: CTSSFVDRVSGGNSYEQYF. DNA of the CDR3: TGTACCAGCAGTTTTGTAGACAGGGTGTCGGGAGGGAACTCCTACGAGCAGTACTTC.

This clonotype was observed a few times. This sequence joins TRBV7-9 and TRBJ2-7; 7 bases align to TRBD1. With V trimmed by 6 bases and J by 4 bases, 9 bases remained unmatched. CDR3 size: 14 residues. Germline CDR1 SEHNR, CDR2 FQNEAQ (reference sequence). The CDR3 loop reads CASRDPGQTYEQYF. As DNA, the CDR3 is TGTGCCAGCAGGGACCCGGGACAGACGTACGAGCAGTACTTC.

The sample holds many counts of this clonotype. The chain has TRBV6-5 and TRBJ2-7, with D possibly being TRBD2 (6 bases). Germline assignment: CDR1 MNHEY and CDR2 SVGAGI. This CDR3 has 14 residues. V lost 0 bases to trimming and J lost 1 base, with 7 bases between them. This CDR3 reads CASSYSGSSYEQYF. The CDR3 DNA reads TGTGCCAGCAGTTACTCCGGGAGTTCCTACGAGCAGTACTTC.

This clonotype turned up a few times. The chain joins TRBV18 to TRBJ2-1; 10 bases agree with TRBD2. The CDR3 has 15 residues. V trimming: 1 base; J trimming: 10 bases; junction bases outside the gene matches: 7. Germline-derived CDR1 and CDR2 are KGHSH and LQKENI. Here the CDR3 DNA reads TGTGCCAGCTCACCACGTAGGACTAGCGGTTTGGAGCAGTTCTTC. Protein: CASSPRRTSGLEQFF.

This clonotype was observed many times. J is TRBJ2-1 and V is TRBV28; D gene ambiguous. The ends were cut back, 6 bases at V and 0 bases at J, with 12 bases in the middle. The length of the CDR3 is 15 residues. Germline CDR1 is MDHEN and CDR2 is SYDVKM. DNA of the CDR3: TGTGCCAGCAGCGGACGGACGAGCTCCTACAATGAGCAGTTCTTC. Encoded protein: CASSGRTSSYNEQFF.

V and J are TRBV29-1 and TRBJ2-6; D possibly corresponds to TRBD1 (5 bases). With 5 bases removed from V and 0 bases from J, the gap between germline ends came to 11 bases. CDR1 and CDR2 (germline): SQVTM, ANQGSEA. The CDR3 contains 15 residues. The CDR3 reads CSVRSGYSGANVLTF. The DNA of the CDR3 is TGCAGCGTTAGGTCAGGGTACTCTGGGGCCAACGTCCTGACTTTC.

This chain links TRBV9 with TRBJ2-3, with TRBD2 identical over 13 bases. The germline CDR1 and CDR2 sequences are SGDLS and YYNGEE. V dropped 4 bases and J dropped 7; count of bases not matched to a gene: 9. This CDR3 comprises 16 residues. The CDR3 bases are TGTGCCAGCAGCTCCAGACTAGCGGGGGGCCAAAATACGCAGTATTTT. It is translated as CASSSRLAGGQNTQYF.

This clonotype was detected many times. The gene calls are TRBV20-1 and TRBJ2-1; 10 nucleotides match TRBD2. Germline-derived CDR1 and CDR2 are DFQATT and SNEGSKA (reference sequence). The CDR3 spans 17 residues. With 2 bases clipped from V and 4 bases from J, the junction kept 11 bases outside the gene matches. The CDR3 DNA reads TGCAGTGCTAGATCGCTAGCGGGAGTAGTGGGGTACAATGAGCAGTTCTTC. The encoded protein is CSARSLAGVVGYNEQFF.

This clonotype was counted ten times or more. The CDR3 nucleotides read TGTGCCAGCTCGCTTCACAGGTCAGCCAGCACTGAAGCTTTCTTT. This translates into CASSLHRSASTEAFF. The V gene is TRBV18, the J gene TRBJ1-1; D is possibly TRBD1 (5 bases). This CDR3 has 15 amino acids. Germline V lookup: CDR1 KGHSH, CDR2 LQKENI. V dropped 6 bases and J dropped 4 bases, with 18 bases sitting between them.

This clonotype was seen many times. V gene TRBV7-2 combines with J gene TRBJ1-1; TRBD1 aligns across 8 bases. The junction had 8 bases not matched to a gene; V was cut back by 4 bases and J by 7 bases. This CDR3 contains 14 residues. Per germline, CDR1 SGHTA and CDR2 FQGNSA. CDR3: CASSSYGQGGEAFF. In DNA, the CDR3 is TGTGCCAGCAGCTCCTACGGACAGGGTGGTGAAGCTTTCTTT.

This clonotype was observed many times. The chain employs TRBV20-1 and TRBJ2-7; D is unclear. Germline CDR1 DFQATT, CDR2 SNEGSKA (reference sequence). V lost 1 base to trimming and J lost 2 bases, with 6 bases between them. The CDR3 totals 12 residues. The DNA of the CDR3 is TGCAGTGCTAGAGGGAGCACCTACGAGCAGTACTTC. As protein: CSARGSTYEQYF.

The table lists this clonotype with many counts. The chain links TRBV6-1 to TRBJ1-1; no firm D call. Trimming took off 6 bases at V and 2 bases at J, with 13 bases between the two ends. CDR1 MNHNS and CDR2 SASEGT come from the germline V gene. The CDR3 extends over 14 amino acids. The CDR3 here is CASSRNPKNTEAFF. CDR3 coding DNA: TGTGCCAGCAGCCGTAACCCGAAAAACACTGAAGCTTTCTTT.

A few counts support this clonotype. The chain uses TRBV7-9 and TRBJ2-1, with a possible D match to TRBD1 (5 bases). This CDR3 has 13 residues. V lost 1 base and J lost 15, with 16 bases in between. The V gene's germline CDR1 is SEHNR and CDR2 FQNEAQ (reference sequence). CDR3 in DNA: TGTGCCAGCAGCTTAGGAGGTTACTCCAGGGCGTTCTTC. This codes for CASSLGGYSRAFF.

The table lists this clonotype with many counts. The chain links TRBV20-1 to TRBJ2-7; TRBD2 matches at 10 bases. Germline V gene sequence: CDR1 DFQATT, CDR2 SNEGSKA (reference sequence). The CDR3 extends over 13 amino acids. The V segment lost 7 bases and the J segment 7 bases; nucleotides outside the gene matches: 10. Written as DNA, the CDR3 is TGCAGTGGGGCTAGCGGGAGATTGGGTGAGCAGTACTTC. It codes for CSGASGRLGEQYF.